This T cell receptor beta chain is from a study of cytomegalovirus exposure and HLA in healthy donors. On this clone: Its antigen remains unidentified.

V lost 5 bases and J lost 4; bases outside the gene matches: 3. Germline loops: CDR1 SSHAT, CDR2 FNYEAQ (reference sequence). The CDR3 consists of 15 residues. Study outcomes and limitations: The majority of TCR sequences were rare, yet some public TCRs appeared in many donors.

A multiplex PCR was run with 60 Vbeta primers and 13 Jbeta primers. The method was immunoSEQ multiplex PCR; TCRdb's version includes in-frame clones alone and lacks a portion of them. The data hold some 160,000 clones, with 70% to 90% observed a single time. The material sequenced was PBMCs. The sequence was obtained from a woman aged 18 to 35 in good health and CMV-seronegative. The V call is TRBV7-7, the J call TRBJ2-1, with 12 bases fitting TRBD2. The CDR3 coding sequence is TGTGCCAGCAGCCCGCTAGCGGGGGGGTACAATGAGCAGTTCTTC. Its translation: CASSPLAGGYNEQFF.